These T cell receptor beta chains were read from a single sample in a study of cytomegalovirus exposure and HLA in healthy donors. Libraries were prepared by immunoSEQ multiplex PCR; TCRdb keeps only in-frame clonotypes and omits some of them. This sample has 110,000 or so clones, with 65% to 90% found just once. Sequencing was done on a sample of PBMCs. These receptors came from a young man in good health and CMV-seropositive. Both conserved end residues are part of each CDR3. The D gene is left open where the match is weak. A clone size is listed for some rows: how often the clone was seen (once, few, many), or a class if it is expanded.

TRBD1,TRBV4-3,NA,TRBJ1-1,TGCGCCAGCAGCCGGACAGGGGGCGCGAGCACTGAAGCTTTCTTT,CASSRTGGASTEAFF
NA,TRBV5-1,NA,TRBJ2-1,TGCGCCAGCAGCTTAGCGGCCTTACCAAATGAGCAGTTCTTC,CASSLAALPNEQFF
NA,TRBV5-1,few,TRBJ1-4,TGCGCCAGCAGCCCCGGAGGAGCTAATGAAAAACTGTTTTTT,CASSPGGANEKLFF
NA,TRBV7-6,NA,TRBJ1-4,TGTGCCAGCAGCTTATCGGGCGGGAGTAATGAAAAACTGTTTTTT,CASSLSGGSNEKLFF
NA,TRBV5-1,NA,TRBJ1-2,TGCGCCAGCAGCTTGGACGGTGCTAACTATGGCTACACCTTC,CASSLDGANYGYTF
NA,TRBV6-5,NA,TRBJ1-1,TGTGCCAGCAGTTACGTCTCCGGTGAAGCTTTCTTT,CASSYVSGEAFF
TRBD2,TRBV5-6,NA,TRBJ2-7,TGTGCCAGCAGCTTCACTAGCGGGGGACTCTACGAGCAGTACTTC,CASSFTSGGLYEQYF
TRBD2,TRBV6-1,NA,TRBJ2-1,TGTGCCAGCAGAGCCCAGGCGGGGGGTATACGGGAGCAGTTCTTC,CASRAQAGGIREQFF
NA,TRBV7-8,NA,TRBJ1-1,TGTGCCAGCAGCCCCCAAGGGGTCCTAAACACTGAAGCTTTCTTT,CASSPQGVLNTEAFF
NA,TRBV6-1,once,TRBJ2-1,TGTGCCAGCAGCGTACTAGGATCCTCCTACAATGAGCAGTTCTTC,CASSVLGSSYNEQFF
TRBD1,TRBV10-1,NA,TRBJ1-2,TGCGCCAGCAGTGAGCCCGATCCCCAGGGCAGGGGGAACTATGGCTACACCTTC,CASSEPDPQGRGNYGYTF
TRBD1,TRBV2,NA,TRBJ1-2,TGTGCCAGGACCGGGACAGGGAATAACTATGGCTACACCTTC,CARTGTGNNYGYTF
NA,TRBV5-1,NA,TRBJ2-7,TGCGCCAGCAGCTTGGGCCAGAATGTCTACGAGCAGTACTTC,CASSLGQNVYEQYF
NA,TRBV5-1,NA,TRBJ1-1,TGCGCCAGCAGCCCGACAGGGAACACTGAAGCTTTCTTT,CASSPTGNTEAFF
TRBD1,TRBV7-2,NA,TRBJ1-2,TGTGCCAGCAGCTTAGTTCGGGCAGGGGGCGACTATGGCTACACCTTC,CASSLVRAGGDYGYTF
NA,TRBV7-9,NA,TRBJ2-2,TGTGCCAGCAGCTTAGCTTGGGGGCGCGGCGGGGAGCTGTTTTTT,CASSLAWGRGGELFF
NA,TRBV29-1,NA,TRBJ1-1,TGCACCGGGGGGAGGGAACCGACCGAAGCTTTCTTT,CTGGREPTEAFF
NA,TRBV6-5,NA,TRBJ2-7,TGTGCCAGCAACAGCGGCTACGAGCAGTACTTC,CASNSGYEQYF
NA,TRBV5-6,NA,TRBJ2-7,TGTGCCAGCACCGACCTCGGTAGGGGGTCCGGCGAGCAGTACTTC,CASTDLGRGSGEQYF
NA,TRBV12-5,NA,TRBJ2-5,TGTGCTAGTGGTTTGGCGGAAGAGACCCAGTACTTC,CASGLAEETQYF
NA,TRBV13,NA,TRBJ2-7,TGTGCCAGCAGCACAGGGATCGGGGAATCCTACGAGCAGTACTTC,CASSTGIGESYEQYF
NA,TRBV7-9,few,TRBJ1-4,TGTGCCAGCAGCTTAGCGGCTGACTATAATGAAAAACTGTTTTTT,CASSLAADYNEKLFF
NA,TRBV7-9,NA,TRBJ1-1,TGTGCCAGCAGCTTAGAACAGGCGAACACTGAAGCTTTCTTT,CASSLEQANTEAFF
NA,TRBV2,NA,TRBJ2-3,TGTACAGGGAGGGGGGAACCCGATACGCAGTATTTT,CTGRGEPDTQYF
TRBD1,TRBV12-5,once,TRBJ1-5,TGTGCTAGTGGTCCTCGGACAGGGTATAGCAATCAGCCCCAGCATTTT,CASGPRTGYSNQPQHF
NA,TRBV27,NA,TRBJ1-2,NA,CASSSLASGRGGYTF
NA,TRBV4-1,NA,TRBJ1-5,TGCGCCAGCAGTCGTTTCAGGGATAGCAATCAGCCCCAGCATTTT,CASSRFRDSNQPQHF
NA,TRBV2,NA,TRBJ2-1,TGTGCCAGCAGTGAAGGGGGACACTCCTACAATGAGCAGTTCTTC,CASSEGGHSYNEQFF
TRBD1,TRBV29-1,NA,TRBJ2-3,TGCAGCGGAGGAACCGGGACAGGGTCAGATACGCAGTATTTT,CSGGTGTGSDTQYF
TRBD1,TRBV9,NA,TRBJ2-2,TGTGCCAGCAGCGTAGCTACAACAGTCGGGACAGGGATGGCCGGGGAGCTGTTTTTT,CASSVATTVGTGMAGELFF
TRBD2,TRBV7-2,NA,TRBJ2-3,TGTGCCAGCAAACAAGCCCCGGGACAAGCGGGGGGCCGAAATACGCAGTATTTT,CASKQAPGQAGGRNTQYF
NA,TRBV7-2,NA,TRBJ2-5,TGTGCCAGCAGTGTTAGGTTCGGGCAAGAGACCCAGTACTTC,CASSVRFGQETQYF
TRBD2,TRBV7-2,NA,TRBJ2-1,TGTGCCAGCGCCGGGGGGGCCGGGAATGAGCAGTTCTTC,CASAGGAGNEQFF
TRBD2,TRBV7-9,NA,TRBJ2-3,TGTGCCAGCAGCTCGCCCGCCCGGGGGGGGCCCACAGATACGCAGTATTTT,CASSSPARGGPTDTQYF
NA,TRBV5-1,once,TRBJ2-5,TGCGCCAGCAGCTTGGATCCAGGTCGCCAAGAGACCCAGTACTTC,CASSLDPGRQETQYF
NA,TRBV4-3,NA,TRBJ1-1,TGCGCCAGCAGCCAAGATCCGATGCCTCGAGGCGCTTTCTTT,CASSQDPMPRGAFF
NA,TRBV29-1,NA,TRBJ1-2,TGCAGCGTTGAAGAACGGAACTATGGCTACACCTTC,CSVEERNYGYTF
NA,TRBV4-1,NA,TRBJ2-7,TGCGCCAGCAGCCAAGGGACAGTAACCTACGAGCAGTACTTC,CASSQGTVTYEQYF
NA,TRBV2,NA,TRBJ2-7,TGTGCCAGCAGTGAAGAAGCTGAGCAGTACTTC,CASSEEAEQYF
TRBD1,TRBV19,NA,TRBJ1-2,TGTGCCAGTAGTAACACCGGGACAGGGGACTATGGCTACACCTTC,CASSNTGTGDYGYTF
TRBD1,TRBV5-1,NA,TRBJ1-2,TGCGCCAGCAGCCCCTTTACAGGGGCTCAGGGCTACACCTTC,CASSPFTGAQGYTF
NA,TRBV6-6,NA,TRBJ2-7,TGTGCCAGCGGGGAGTTCTACGAGCAGTACTTC,CASGEFYEQYF
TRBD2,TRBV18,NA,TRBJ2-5,TGTGCCAGCTCACCACCGCAACTAGCGACAACCCAGTACTTC,CASSPPQLATTQYF
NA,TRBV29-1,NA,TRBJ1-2,TGCAGCGTTGGGGGGGGGACCTTCAGGGTCGGCTACACCTTC,CSVGGGTFRVGYTF
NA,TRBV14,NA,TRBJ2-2,TGTGCCAGCAGCCAAGCTGTCGGGGAGCTGTTTTTT,CASSQAVGELFF